This section outlines one T cell receptor (beta chain) sequence together with its context. The specificity of this receptor is unknown. Qualities for individual bases were not recorded, and no much larger clone is one base off. V loses 0 bases, J loses 4 bases, and the germline ends lie 10 bases apart. There are 14 amino acids in the CDR3, from cysteine to phenylalanine inclusive. CDR3 DNA is the only sequence kept; it has 42 bases, read in frame from the first base. The germline V gene specifies SGHRS as CDR1 and YFSETQ as CDR2. TCRbeta CDR3 regions were amplified from genomic DNA by means of the immunoSEQ Assay, a bias-controlled multiplex PCR. Per the source publication's procedure: The number of nucleated cells in each sample was estimated by amplification of reference gene primers within the assay. To quantify the absolute abundance of each unique TCRbeta CDR3 rearrangement, sequence reads were collapsed and filtered. For each sample, productive Simpson clonality was calculated as the square root of Simpson's diversity index over productive rearrangements. Imported from immuneACCESS, the table was reduced by TCRdb to in-frame sequences with V and J called. These copies leave out some clones; in studies compared against another copy, an unresolved V gene accounts for under half, and the cause of the remainder is not known. V, J and clone size derive from that table, while D and trimming were established from the DNA sequence. The sample profile shows 95,000 to 120,000 clones; more than 70% of them were found once. Around 5.5% of the sample belongs to the ten largest clones.

These data originate in a study of blood T cell repertoires in COVID-19 (dated by TCRdb to about 2020). A note on the overall study: Collaborator samples came from the United States, Italy and Spain and covered acute and convalescent phases of COVID-19. The prospective study material was composed of cDNA or gDNA derived from T cells, B-cell-depleted T cells, or PBMCs. Subjects who had been exposed to COVID-19, were actively infected with it, or had recovered from it provided the deeply sampled blood TCRbeta repertoires that made up the dataset. The repertoires were released in a freely available public database intended as a resource for research on the immune response to SARS-CoV-2. The samples were drawn from the first 160 participants of the ongoing ImmuneRACE study and from roughly 1,300 subjects provided by 6 global collaborators. A de-identified subject ID, COVID-19 status, age in years and sex were almost always included in the sample metadata. Where available, HLA class I and class II types were taken from metadata supplied by the sample provider and were not determined by assay-based typing. Overall study outcomes, separate from this receptor: Clinical and demographic metadata were provided uncurated, with the amount varying by source and participant.

One collaborating source in Seattle enrolled patients while the patients were actively infected and followed the patients over time throughout the course of disease. Whole blood was collected in K2EDTA tubes by collaborating institutions according to the institutions' own protocols. Collaborator samples were shipped for TCRbeta analysis as frozen whole blood, isolated PBMCs, or DNA extracted from either sample type. The chain links TRBV5-1 with TRBJ1-2; 6 matching bases give a weak D call of TRBD1. The source is a woman aged 60-70 years with COVID-19, enrolled during active disease. Sequenced input: peripheral blood. The CDR3 here reads CASSLVQGPYGYTF. The DNA sequence reads TGCGCCAGCAGCTTGGTACAGGGACCCTATGGCTACACCTTC.